This T cell receptor (beta chain) is drawn from a study of a mutant IDH1 vaccine in newly diagnosed glioma. The protocol was immunoSEQ multiplex PCR, while the TCRdb copy is restricted to in-frame clones and leaves out a portion. The data hold around 40,000 clones, with roughly 84% observed a single time. Stated time point: week 11, during vaccination. All doses held 300 ug of mutant IDH1 20-mer peptide, with topical imiquimod. Worth noting for this clone: Antigen: not known.

The sequence was collected from a man aged 40-49 years with glioma. The specimen comprised PBMCs, sampled from a glioma patient whose treatment included an IDH1 peptide vaccine.

The CDR3 loop reads CASSFFTRDYEQYF. The CDR3 DNA is TGTGCCAGCAGCTTCTTTACCAGGGACTACGAGCAGTACTTC. V usage is TRBV7-9 and J usage is TRBJ2-7; tentative D call: TRBD1 (5 bases). The CDR3 runs to 14 residues. V was trimmed by 3 bases and J by 3 bases, leaving 12 bases between them. The V gene's germline CDR1 is SEHNR and CDR2 FQNEAQ (reference sequence).